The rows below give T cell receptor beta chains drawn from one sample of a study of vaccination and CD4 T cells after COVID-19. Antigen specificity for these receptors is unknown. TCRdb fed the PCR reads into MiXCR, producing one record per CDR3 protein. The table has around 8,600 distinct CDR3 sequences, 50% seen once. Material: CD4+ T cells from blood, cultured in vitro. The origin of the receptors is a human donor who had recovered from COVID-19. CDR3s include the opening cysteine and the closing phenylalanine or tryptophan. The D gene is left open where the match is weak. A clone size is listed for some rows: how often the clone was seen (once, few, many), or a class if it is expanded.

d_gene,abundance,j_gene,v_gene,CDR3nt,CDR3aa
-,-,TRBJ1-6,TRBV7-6,TGTGCCAGCAGCTTAGACGATAATTCACCCCTCCACTTT,CASSLDDNSPLHF
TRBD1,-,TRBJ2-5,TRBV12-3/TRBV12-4,TGTGCCAGCAGTATACAGGGGGCACTCCAAGAGACCCAGTACTTC,CASSIQGALQETQYF
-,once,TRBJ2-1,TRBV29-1,TGCAGCGCTACTCGGGACCGTACATCCTACAATGAGCAGTTCTTC,CSATRDRTSYNEQFF
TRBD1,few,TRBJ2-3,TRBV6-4,TGTGCCAGCAGTCTCGGGACAGGGCCTACAGATACGCAGTATTTT,CASSLGTGPTDTQYF
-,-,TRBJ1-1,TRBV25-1,TGTGCCAGCACCCGGTTAGGGGCAGGAGTAGCTTTCTTT,CASTRLGAGVAFF
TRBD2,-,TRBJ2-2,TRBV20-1,TGCAGTGCTAGAGACCTCCTACTAGCGGGCACCGGGGAGCTGTTTTTT,CSARDLLLAGTGELFF
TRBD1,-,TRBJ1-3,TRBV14,TGTGCCAGCAGCCAAACAGGGGCTGGAAACACCATATATTTT,CASSQTGAGNTIYF
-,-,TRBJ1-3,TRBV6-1,TGTGCCAGCAGTGAATCCCATAGGGCTACTGGAAACACCATATATTTT,CASSESHRATGNTIYF
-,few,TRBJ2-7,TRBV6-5,TGTGCCAGCAGTTACTCAGACGGCTCCTACGAGCAGTACTTC,CASSYSDGSYEQYF
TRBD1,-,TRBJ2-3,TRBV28,TGTGCCAGCAGTTTTAACCCCTCCCGACAGGGGGCAGATACGCAGTATTTT,CASSFNPSRQGADTQYF
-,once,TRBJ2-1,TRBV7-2,TGTGCCAGCAGCTTATTAGGGGCGAATGAGCAGTTCTTC,CASSLLGANEQFF
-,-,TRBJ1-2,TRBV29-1,TGCAGCGTTGAATTAGGGAGCTATGGCTACACCTTC,CSVELGSYGYTF